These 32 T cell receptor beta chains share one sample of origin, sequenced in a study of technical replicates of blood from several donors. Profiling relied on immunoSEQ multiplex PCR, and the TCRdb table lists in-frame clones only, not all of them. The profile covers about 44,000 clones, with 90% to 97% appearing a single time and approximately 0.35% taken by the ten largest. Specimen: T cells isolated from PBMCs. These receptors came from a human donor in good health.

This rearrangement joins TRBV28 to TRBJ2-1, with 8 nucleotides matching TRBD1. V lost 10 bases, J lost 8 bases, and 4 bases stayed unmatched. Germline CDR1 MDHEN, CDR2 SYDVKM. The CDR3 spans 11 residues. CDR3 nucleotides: TGTGCCATTGACAGGGGCCATGAGCAGTTCTTC. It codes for CAIDRGHEQFF.

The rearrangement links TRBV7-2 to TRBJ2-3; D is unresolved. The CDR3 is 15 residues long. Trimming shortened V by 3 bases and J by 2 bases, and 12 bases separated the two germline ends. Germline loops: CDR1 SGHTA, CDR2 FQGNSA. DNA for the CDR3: TGTGCCAGCAGCTTTCGGCAGGTGGTCACAGATACGCAGTATTTT. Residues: CASSFRQVVTDTQYF. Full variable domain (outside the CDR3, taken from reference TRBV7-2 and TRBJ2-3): GAGVSQSPSNKVTEKGKDVELRCDPISGHTALYWYRQSLGQGLEFLIYFQGNSAPDKSGLPSDRFSAERTGGSVSTLTIQRTQQEDSAVYLCASSFRQVVTDTQYFGPGTRLTVL.

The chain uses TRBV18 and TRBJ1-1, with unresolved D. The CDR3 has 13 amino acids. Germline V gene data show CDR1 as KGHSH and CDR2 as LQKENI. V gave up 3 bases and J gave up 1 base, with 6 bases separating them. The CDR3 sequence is CASSPAGNTEAFF. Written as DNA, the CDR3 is TGTGCCAGCTCACCCGCGGGGAACACTGAAGCTTTCTTT.

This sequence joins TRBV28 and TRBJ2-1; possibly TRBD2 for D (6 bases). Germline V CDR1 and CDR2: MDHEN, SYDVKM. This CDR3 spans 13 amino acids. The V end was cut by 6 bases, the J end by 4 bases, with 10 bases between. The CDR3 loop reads CASSALAYNEQFF. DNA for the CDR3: TGTGCCAGCAGCGCGCTAGCGTACAATGAGCAGTTCTTC.

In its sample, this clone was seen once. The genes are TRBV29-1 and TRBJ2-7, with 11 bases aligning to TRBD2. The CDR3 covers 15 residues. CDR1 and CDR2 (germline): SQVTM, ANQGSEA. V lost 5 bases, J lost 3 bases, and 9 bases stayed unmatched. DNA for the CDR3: TGCAGCGTTTTAAGACTAGCGGGAAGGTACTACGAGCAGTACTTC. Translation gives CSVLRLAGRYYEQYF.

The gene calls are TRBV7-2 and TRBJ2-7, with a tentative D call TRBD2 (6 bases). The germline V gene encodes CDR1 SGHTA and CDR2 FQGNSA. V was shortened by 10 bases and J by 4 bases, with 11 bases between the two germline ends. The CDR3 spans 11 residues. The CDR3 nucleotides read TGTGCCATCCTTCGGGGGTACGAGCAGTACTTC. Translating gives CAILRGYEQYF. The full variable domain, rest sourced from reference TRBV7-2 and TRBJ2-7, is GAGVSQSPSNKVTEKGKDVELRCDPISGHTALYWYRQSLGQGLEFLIYFQGNSAPDKSGLPSDRFSAERTGGSVSTLTIQRTQQEDSAVYLCAILRGYEQYFGPGTRLTVT.

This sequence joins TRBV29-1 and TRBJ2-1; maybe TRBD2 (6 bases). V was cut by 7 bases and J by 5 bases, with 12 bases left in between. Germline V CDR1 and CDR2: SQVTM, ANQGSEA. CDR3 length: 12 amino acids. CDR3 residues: CSAGTFNNEQFF. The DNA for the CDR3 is TGCAGCGCCGGGACTTTCAACAATGAGCAGTTCTTC.

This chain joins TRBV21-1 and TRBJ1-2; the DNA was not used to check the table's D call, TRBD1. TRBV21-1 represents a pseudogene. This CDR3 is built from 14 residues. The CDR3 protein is CASSLPGQKYGYTF. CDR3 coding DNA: TGTGCCAGCAGTCTTCCGGGACAGAAATATGGCTACACCTTC.

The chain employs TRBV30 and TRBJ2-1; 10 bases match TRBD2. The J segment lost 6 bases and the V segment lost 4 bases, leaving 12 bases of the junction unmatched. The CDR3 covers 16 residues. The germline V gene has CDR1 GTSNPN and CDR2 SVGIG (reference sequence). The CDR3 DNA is TGTGCCTGGATTTATATAGGAGCGGGAGGGCTCAATGAGCAGTTCTTC. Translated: CAWIYIGAGGLNEQFF.

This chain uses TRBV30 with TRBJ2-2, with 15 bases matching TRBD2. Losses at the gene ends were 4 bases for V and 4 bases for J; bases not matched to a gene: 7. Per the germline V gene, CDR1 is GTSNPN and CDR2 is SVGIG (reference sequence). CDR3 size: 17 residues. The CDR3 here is CAWIRTSGRVITGELFF. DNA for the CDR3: TGTGCCTGGATTAGGACTAGCGGGAGGGTTATCACCGGGGAGCTGTTTTTT. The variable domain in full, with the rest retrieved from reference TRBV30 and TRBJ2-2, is SQTIHQWPATLVQPVGSPLSLECTVEGTSNPNLYWYRQAAGRGLQLLFYSVGIGQISSEVPQNLSASRPQDRQFILSSKKLLLSDSGFYLCAWIRTSGRVITGELFFGEGSRLTVL.

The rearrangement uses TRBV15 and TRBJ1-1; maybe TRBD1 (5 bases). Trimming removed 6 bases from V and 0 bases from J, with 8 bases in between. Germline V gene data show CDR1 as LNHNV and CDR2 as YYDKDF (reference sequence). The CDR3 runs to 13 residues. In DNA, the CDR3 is TGTGCCACCAGGACAGAATTGAACACTGAAGCTTTCTTT. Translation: CATRTELNTEAFF.

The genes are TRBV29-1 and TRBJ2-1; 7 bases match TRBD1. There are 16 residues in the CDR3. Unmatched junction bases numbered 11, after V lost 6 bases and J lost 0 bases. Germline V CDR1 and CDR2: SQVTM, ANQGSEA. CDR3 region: CSVVYRGASSYNEQFF. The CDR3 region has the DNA TGCAGCGTAGTATACAGGGGCGCTAGCTCCTACAATGAGCAGTTCTTC.

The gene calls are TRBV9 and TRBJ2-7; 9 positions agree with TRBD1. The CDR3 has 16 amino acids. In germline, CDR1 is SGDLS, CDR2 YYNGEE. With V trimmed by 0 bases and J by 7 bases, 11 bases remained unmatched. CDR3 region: CASSVDAGTGLNEQYF. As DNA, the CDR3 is TGTGCCAGCAGCGTAGACGCCGGGACAGGGTTAAATGAGCAGTACTTC. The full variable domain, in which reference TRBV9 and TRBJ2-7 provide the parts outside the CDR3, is DSGVTQTPKHLITATGQRVTLRCSPRSGDLSVYWYQQSLDQGLQFLIQYYNGEERAKGNILERFSAQQFPDLHSELNLSSLELGDSALYFCASSVDAGTGLNEQYFGPGTRLTVT.

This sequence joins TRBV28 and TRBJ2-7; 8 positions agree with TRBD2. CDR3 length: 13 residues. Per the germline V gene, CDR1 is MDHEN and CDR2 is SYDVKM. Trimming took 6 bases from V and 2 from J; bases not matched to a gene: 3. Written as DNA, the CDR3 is TGTGCCAGCAGAGTGGGACTAGCCTACGAGCAGTACTTC. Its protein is CASRVGLAYEQYF.

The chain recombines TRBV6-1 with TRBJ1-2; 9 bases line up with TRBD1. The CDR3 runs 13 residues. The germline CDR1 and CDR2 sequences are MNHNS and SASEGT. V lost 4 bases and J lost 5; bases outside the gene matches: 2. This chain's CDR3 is CASSGDRVYGYTF. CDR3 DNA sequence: TGTGCCAGCAGTGGGGACAGGGTTTATGGCTACACCTTC.

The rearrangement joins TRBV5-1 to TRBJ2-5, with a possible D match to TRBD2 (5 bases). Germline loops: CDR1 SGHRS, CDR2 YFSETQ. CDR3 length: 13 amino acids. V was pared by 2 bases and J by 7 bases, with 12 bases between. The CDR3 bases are TGCGCCAGCAGCTTAAGGTCTGAGGGGACCCAGTACTTC. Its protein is CASSLRSEGTQYF.

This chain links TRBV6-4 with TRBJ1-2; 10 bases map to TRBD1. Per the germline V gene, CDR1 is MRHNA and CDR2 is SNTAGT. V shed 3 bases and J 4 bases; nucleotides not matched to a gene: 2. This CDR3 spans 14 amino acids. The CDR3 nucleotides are TGTGCCAGCAGTGAAAGGACAGGGGGCTATGGCTACACCTTC. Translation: CASSERTGGYGYTF.

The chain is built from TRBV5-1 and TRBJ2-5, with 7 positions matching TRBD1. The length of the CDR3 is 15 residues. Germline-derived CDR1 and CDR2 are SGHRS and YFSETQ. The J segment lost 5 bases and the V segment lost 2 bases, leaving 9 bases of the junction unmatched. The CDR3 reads CASSLLSGRGETQYF. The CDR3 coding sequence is TGCGCCAGCAGCTTACTCTCAGGCAGGGGGGAGACCCAGTACTTC.

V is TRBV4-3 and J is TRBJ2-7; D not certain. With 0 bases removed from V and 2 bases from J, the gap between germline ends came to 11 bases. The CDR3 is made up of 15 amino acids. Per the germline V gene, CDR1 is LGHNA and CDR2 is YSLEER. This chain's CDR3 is CASSQDWLNTYEQYF. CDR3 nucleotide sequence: TGCGCCAGCAGCCAAGACTGGCTTAATACCTACGAGCAGTACTTC.

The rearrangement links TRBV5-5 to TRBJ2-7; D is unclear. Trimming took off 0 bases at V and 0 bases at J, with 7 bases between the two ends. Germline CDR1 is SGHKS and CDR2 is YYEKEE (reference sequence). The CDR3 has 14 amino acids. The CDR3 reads CASSLDPSSYEQYF. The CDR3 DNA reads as TGTGCCAGCAGCTTGGACCCGAGCTCCTACGAGCAGTACTTC. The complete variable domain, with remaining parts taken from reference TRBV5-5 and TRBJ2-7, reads DAGVTQSPTHLIKTRGQQVTLRCSPISGHKSVSWYQQVLGQGPQFIFQYYEKEERGRGNFPDRFSARQFPNYSSELNVNALLLGDSALYLCASSLDPSSYEQYFGPGTRLTVT.

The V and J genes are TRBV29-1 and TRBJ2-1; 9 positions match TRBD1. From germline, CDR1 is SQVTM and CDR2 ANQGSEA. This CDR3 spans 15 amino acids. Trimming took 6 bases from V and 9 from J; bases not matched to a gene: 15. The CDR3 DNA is TGCAGCGTCCAACCCCGGGACAGGGACCTCAGTGAGCAGTTCTTC. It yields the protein CSVQPRDRDLSEQFF.

CDR3 nucleotide sequence: TGTGCCAGCAGCTTAGGTGGGGAGGGAAACATTCAGTACTTC. It yields the protein CASSLGGEGNIQYF. This chain uses TRBV7-9 with TRBJ2-4; TRBD2 aligns across 7 bases. V dropped 1 base and J dropped 6; count of bases not matched to a gene: 3. This CDR3 contains 14 residues. The V gene's germline CDR1 is SEHNR and CDR2 FQNEAQ (reference sequence).

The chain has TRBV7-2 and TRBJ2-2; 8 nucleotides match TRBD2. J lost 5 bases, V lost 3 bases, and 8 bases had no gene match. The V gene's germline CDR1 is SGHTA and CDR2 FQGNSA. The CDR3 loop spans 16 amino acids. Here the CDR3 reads CASSLTGGPGTGELFF. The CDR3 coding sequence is TGTGCCAGCAGCTTGACGGGAGGGCCCGGTACCGGGGAGCTGTTTTTT.

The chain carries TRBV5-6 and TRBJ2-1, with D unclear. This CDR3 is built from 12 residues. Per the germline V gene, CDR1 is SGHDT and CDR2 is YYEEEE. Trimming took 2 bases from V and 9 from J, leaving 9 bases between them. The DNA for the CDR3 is TGTGCCAGCAGCTTCCAAGTCGGTGAGCAGTTCTTC. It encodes CASSFQVGEQFF. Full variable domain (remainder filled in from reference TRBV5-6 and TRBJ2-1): DAGVTQSPTHLIKTRGQQVTLRCSPKSGHDTVSWYQQALGQGPQFIFQYYEEEERQRGNFPDRFSGHQFPNYSSELNVNALLLGDSALYLCASSFQVGEQFFGPGTRLTVL.

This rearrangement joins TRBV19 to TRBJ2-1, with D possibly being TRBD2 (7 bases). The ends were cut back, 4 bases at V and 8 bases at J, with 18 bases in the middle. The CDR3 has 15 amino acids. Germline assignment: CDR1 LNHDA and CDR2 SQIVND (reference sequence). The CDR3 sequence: CASSTHGGRVDEQFF. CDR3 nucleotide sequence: TGTGCCAGTAGTACCCACGGGGGGCGCGTGGATGAGCAGTTCTTC. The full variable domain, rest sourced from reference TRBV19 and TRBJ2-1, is DGGITQSPKYLFRKEGQNVTLSCEQNLNHDAMYWYRQDPGQGLRLIYYSQIVNDFQKGDIAEGYSVSREKKESFPLTVTSAQKNPTAFYLCASSTHGGRVDEQFFGPGTRLTVL.

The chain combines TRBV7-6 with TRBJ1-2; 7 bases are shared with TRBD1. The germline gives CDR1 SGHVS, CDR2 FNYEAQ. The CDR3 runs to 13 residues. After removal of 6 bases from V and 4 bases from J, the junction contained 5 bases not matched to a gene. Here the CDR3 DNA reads TGTGCCAGCAGTTCGACAGGGACCTATGGCTACACCTTC. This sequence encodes CASSSTGTYGYTF. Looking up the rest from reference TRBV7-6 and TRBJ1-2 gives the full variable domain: GAGVSQSPRYKVTKRGQDVALRCDPISGHVSLYWYRQALGQGPEFLTYFNYEAQQDKSGLPNDRFSAERPEGSISTLTIQRTEQRDSAMYRCASSSTGTYGYTFGSGTRLTVV.

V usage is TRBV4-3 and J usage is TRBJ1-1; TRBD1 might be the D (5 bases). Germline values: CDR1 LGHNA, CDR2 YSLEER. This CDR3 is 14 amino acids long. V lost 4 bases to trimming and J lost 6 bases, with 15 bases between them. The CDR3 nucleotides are TGCGCCAGCAGCCCCCTTCAGGGTTCCCCTGAAGCTTTCTTT. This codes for CASSPLQGSPEAFF.

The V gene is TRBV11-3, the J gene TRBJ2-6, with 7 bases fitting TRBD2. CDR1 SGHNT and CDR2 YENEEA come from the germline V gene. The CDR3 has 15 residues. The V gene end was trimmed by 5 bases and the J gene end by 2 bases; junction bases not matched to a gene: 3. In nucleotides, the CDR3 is TGTGCCAGCAGCGGGGGGGTAGCTGGGGCCAACGTCCTGACTTTC. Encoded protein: CASSGGVAGANVLTF.

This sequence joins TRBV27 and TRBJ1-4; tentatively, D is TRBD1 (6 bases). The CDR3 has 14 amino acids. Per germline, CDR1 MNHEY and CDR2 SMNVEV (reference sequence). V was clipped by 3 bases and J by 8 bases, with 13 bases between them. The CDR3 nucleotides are TGTGCCAGCAGTTTCGGACAGAGAGGAGAAAAACTGTTTTTT. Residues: CASSFGQRGEKLFF.

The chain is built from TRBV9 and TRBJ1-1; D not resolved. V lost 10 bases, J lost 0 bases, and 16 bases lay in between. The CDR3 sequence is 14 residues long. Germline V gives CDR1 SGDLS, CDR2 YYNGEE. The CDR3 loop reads CASQAGGMNTEAFF. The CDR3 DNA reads TGTGCCTCTCAGGCGGGTGGGATGAACACTGAAGCTTTCTTT.

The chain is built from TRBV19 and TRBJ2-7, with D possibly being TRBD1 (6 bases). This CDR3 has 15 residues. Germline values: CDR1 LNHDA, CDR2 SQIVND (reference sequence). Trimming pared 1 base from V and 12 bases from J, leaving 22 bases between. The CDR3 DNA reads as TGTGCCAGTAGTATAGGGACAGTTGATTCTACGAGCATGTACTTC. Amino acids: CASSIGTVDSTSMYF.

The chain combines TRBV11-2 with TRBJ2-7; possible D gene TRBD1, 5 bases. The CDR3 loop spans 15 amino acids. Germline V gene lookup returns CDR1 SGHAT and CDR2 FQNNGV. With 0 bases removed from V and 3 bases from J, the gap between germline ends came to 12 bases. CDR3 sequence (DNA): TGTGCCAGCAGCTTAGATCTGACAGCTATCTACGAGCAGTACTTC. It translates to CASSLDLTAIYEQYF.